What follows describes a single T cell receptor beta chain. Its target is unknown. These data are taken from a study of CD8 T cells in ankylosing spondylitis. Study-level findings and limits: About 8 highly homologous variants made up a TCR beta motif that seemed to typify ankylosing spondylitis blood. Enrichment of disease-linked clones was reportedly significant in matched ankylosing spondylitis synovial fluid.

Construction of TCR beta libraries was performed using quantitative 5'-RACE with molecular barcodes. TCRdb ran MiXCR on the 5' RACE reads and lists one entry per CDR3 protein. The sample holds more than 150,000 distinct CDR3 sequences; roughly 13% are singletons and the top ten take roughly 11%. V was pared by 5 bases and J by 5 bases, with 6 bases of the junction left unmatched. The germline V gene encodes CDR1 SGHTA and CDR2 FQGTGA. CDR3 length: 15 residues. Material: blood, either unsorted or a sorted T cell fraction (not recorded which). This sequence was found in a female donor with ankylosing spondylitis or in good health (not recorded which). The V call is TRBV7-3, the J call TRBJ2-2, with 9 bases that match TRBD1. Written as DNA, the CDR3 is TGTGCCAGCAGCCTCCGACAGGGGGGAACCGGGGAGCTGTTTTTT. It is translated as CASSLRQGGTGELFF.